This TCR beta chain was captured by sequencing in a study of blood T cells in healthy people across ages. General study results and limits: Naive CD4+ cell counts and diversity both ran higher in long-lived than in aged donors.

This clonotype was picked up a small number of times. Its target is unknown. With a J-beta primer mix and a sample-barcoded 5' primer, a second PCR ran about 7 to 12 cycles. A template-switch adaptor containing 12 random nucleotides labeled each cDNA molecule. Sequencing recovered at least 2.5 million CDR3-containing paired-end reads from each sample. From the 5' RACE reads, TCRdb called clonotypes with MiXCR, one entry per CDR3 protein. The sample consists of fewer than 2,000,000 distinct CDR3 sequences, around 42% of them appearing once. The CDR3 totals 16 residues. Per germline, CDR1 MNHEY and CDR2 SMNVEV (reference sequence). Trimming took 3 bases from V and 0 from J, leaving 13 bases between them.

J is TRBJ2-3 and V is TRBV27, with D tentatively TRBD1 or TRBD2 (6 bases each). Sequencing used blood. The origin of this receptor is a human donor in good health. Here the CDR3 reads CASSFHGGLSTDTQYF. The DNA for the CDR3 is TGTGCCAGCAGTTTCCACGGGGGCCTTAGCACAGATACGCAGTATTTT.